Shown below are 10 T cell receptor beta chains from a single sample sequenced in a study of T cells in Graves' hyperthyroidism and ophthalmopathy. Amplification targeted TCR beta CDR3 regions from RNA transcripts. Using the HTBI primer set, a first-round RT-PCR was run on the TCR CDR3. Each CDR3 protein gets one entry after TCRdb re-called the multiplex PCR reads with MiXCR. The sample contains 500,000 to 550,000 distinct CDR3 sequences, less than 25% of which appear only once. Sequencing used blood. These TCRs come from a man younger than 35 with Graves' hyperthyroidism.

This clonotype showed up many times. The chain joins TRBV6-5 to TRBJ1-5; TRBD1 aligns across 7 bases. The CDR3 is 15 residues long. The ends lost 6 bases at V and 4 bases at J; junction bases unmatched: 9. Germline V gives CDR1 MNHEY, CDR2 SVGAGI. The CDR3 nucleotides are TGTGCCAGCAGACTCGGGACAGCCCCAAATCAGCCCCAGCATTTT. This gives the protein CASRLGTAPNQPQHF.

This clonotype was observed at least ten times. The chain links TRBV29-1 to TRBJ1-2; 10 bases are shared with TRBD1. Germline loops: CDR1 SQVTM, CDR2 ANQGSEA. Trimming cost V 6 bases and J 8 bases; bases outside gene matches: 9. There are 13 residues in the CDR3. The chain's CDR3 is CSVEGQGQEGYTF. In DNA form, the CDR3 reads TGCAGCGTGGAGGGACAGGGGCAGGAAGGCTACACCTTC.

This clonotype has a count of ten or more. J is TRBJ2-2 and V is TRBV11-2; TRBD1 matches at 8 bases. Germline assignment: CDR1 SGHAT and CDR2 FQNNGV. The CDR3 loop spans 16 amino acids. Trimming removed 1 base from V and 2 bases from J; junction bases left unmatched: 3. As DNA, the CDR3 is TGTGCCAGCAGCTTAGGGACAGGGCTTAACACCGGGGAGCTGTTTTTT. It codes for CASSLGTGLNTGELFF.

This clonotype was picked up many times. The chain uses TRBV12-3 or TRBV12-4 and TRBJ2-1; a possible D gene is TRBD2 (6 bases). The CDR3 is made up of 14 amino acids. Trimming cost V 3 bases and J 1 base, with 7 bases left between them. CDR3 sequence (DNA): TGTGCCAGCAGTTTGGGGGGATCCTACAATGAGCAGTTCTTC. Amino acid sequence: CASSLGGSYNEQFF.

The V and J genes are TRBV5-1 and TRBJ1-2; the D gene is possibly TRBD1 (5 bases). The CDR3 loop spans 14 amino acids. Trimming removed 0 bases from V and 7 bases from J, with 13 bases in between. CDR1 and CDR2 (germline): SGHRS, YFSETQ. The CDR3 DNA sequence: TGCGCCAGCAGCTTGGGACGGGGGTCGAGTGGCTACACCTTC. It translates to CASSLGRGSSGYTF.

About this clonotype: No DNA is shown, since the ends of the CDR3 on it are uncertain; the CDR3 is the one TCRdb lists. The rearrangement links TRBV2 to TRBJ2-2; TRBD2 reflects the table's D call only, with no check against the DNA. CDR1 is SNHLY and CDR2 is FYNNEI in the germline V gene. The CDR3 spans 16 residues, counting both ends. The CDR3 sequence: CASTSAGGPTRGSCFF.

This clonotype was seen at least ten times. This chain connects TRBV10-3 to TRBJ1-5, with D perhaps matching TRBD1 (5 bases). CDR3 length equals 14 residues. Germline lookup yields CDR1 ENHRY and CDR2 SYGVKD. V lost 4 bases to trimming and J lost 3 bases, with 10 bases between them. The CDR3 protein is CAISAAGNNQPQHF. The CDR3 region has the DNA TGTGCCATCAGTGCGGCAGGGAACAATCAGCCCCAGCATTTT.

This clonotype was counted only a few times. The CDR3 protein is CASSPAGSRGTEAFF. In nucleotides, the CDR3 is TGTGCCAGCAGTCCCGCGGGCAGCCGAGGAACTGAAGCTTTCTTT. This chain joins TRBV6-2 or TRBV6-3 and TRBJ1-1; the D is unclear. The CDR3 extends over 15 amino acids. Germline CDR1 is MNHEY and CDR2 is SVGEGT. V lost 5 bases, J lost 5 bases, and 18 bases lay in between.

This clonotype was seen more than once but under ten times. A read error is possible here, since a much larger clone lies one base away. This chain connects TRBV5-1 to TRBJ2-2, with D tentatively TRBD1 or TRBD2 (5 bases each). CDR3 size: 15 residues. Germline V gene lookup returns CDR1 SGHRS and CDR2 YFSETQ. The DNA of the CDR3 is TGCGCCAGCAGCTTGGTAGGGGCAAACACCGGGGAGCTGGTTTTT. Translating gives CASSLVGANTGELVF.

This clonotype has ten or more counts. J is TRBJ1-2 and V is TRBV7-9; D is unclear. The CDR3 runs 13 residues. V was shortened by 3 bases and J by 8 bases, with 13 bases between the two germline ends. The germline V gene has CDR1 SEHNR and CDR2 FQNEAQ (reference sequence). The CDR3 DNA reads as TGTGCCAGCAGCTTGACCGCGCGTTCGGGCTACACCTTC. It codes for CASSLTARSGYTF.